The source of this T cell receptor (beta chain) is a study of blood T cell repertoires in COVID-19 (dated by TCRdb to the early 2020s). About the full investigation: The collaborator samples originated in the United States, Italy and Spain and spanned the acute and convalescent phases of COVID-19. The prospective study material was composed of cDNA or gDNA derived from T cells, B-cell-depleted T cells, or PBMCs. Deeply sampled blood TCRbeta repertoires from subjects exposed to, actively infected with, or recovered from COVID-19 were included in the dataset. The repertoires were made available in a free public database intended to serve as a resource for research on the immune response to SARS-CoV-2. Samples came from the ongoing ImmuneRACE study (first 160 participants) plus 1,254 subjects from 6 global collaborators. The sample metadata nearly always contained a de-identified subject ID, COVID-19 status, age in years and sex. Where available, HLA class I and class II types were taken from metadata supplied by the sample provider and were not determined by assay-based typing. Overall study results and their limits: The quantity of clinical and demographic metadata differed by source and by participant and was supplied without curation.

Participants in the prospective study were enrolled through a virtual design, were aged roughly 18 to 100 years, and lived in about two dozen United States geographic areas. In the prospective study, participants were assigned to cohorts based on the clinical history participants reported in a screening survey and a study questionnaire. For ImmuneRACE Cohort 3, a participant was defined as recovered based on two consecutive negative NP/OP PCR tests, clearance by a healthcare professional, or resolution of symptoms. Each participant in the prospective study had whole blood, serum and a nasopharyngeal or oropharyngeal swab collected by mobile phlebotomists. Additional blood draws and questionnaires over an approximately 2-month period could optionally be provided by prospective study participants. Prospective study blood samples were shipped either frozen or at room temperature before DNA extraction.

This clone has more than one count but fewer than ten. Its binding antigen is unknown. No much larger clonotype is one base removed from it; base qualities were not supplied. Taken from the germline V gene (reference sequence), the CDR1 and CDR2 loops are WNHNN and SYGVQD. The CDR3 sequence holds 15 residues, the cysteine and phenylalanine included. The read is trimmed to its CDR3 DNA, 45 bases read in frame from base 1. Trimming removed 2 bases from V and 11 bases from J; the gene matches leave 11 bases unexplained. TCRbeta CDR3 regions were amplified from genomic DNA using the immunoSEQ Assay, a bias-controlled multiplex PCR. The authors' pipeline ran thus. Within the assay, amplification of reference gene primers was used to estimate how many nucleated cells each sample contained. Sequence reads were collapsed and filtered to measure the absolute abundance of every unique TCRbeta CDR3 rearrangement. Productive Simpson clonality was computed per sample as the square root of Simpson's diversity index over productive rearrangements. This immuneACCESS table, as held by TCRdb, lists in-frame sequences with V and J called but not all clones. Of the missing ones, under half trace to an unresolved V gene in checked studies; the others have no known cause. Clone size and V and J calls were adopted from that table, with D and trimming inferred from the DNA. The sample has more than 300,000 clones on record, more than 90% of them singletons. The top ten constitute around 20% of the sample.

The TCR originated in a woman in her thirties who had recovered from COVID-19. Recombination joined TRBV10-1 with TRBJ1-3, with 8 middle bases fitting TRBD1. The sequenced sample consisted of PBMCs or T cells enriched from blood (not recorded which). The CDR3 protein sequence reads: CASSETGGMSLAIYF. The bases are TGCGCCAGCAGTGAGACAGGGGGGATGTCGTTGGCCATATATTTT.